This TCR beta chain was sequenced for a study of blood T cell repertoires in COVID-19. On the study more broadly: T cells, B-cell-depleted T cells, or PBMCs provided the cDNA or gDNA that served as material.

Some clones are missing from TCRdb's copy, which holds only in-frame ones; the method was immunoSEQ multiplex PCR. This sample carries about 73,000 clones, approximately 77% of them seen once, and the ten largest clones take approximately 2.5%. This clone was detected many times. CDR3 length equals 15 residues. Germline V CDR1 and CDR2: SGHTS, YDEGEE. With 3 bases clipped from V and 4 bases from J, the junction kept 3 bases outside the gene matches. Followed over time, Seattle patients had been enrolled while infection was active. This clonotype originated in an older man with COVID-19, enrolled during active disease. The V gene is TRBV5-8, the J gene TRBJ2-7, with 14 bases fitting TRBD2. The sequenced sample consisted of peripheral blood. CDR3 protein: CASSWTSGRTYEQYF. The CDR3 DNA reads TGTGCCAGCAGCTGGACTAGCGGGAGGACGTACGAGCAGTACTTC.